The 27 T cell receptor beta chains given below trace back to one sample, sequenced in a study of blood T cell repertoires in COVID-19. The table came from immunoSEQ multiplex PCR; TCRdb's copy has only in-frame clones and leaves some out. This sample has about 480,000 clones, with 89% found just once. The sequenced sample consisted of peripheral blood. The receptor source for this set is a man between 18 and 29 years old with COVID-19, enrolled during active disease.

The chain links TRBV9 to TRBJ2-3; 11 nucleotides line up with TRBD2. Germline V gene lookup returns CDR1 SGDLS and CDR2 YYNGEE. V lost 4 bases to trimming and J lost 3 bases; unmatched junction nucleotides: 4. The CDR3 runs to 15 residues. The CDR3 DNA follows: TGTGCCAGCAGCAGCACTAGCGGGAGTACAGATACGCAGTATTTT. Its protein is CASSSTSGSTDTQYF.

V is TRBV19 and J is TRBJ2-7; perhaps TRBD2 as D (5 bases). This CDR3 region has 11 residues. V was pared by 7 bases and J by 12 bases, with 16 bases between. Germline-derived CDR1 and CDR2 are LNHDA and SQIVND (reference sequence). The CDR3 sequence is CASITRHPPYF. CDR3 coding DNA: TGTGCCAGTATCACTAGACACCCACCGTACTTC.

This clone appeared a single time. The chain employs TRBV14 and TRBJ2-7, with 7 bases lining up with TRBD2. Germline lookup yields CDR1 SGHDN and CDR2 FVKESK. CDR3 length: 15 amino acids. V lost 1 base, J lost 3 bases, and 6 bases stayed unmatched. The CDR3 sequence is CASSQVSGGRYEQYF. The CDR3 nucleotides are TGTGCCAGCAGCCAAGTGTCGGGGGGTCGCTACGAGCAGTACTTC.

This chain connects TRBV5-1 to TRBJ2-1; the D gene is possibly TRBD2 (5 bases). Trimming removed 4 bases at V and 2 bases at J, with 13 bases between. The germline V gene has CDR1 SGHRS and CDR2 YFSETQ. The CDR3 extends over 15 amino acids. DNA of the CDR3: TGCGCCAGCAGCCCCCGAGGGCCCACCTACAATGAGCAGTTCTTC. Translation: CASSPRGPTYNEQFF.

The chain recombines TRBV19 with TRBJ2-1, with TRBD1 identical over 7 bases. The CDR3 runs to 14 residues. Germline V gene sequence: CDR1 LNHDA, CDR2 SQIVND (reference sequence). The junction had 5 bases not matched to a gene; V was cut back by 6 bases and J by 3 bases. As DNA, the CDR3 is TGTGCCAGTAGATTCTCAGGGGGCTACAATGAGCAGTTCTTC. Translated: CASRFSGGYNEQFF.

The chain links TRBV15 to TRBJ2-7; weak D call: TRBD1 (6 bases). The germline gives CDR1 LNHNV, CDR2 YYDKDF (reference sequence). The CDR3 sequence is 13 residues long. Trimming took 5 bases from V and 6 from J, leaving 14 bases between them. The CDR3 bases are TGTGCCACCAGCTCAACCAGGGGCCCCGAGCAGTACTTC. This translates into CATSSTRGPEQYF.

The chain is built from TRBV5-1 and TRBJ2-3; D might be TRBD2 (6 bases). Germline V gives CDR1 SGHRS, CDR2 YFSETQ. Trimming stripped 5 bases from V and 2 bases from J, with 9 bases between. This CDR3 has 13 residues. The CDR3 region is CASRGDFTDTQYF. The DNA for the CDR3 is TGCGCCAGCAGGGGGGACTTCACAGATACGCAGTATTTT.

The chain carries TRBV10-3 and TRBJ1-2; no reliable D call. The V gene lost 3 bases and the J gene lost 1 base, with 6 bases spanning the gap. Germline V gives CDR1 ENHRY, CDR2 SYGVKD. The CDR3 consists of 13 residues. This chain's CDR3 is CAISDSVNYGYTF. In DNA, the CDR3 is TGTGCCATCAGTGACTCAGTTAACTATGGCTACACCTTC.

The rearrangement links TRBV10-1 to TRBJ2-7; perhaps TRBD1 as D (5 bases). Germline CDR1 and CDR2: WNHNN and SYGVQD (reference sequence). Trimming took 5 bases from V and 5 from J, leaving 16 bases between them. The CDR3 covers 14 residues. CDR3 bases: TGCGCCAGCAGTCGGACAAGGTCGGCCCACGAGCAGTACTTC. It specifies CASSRTRSAHEQYF.

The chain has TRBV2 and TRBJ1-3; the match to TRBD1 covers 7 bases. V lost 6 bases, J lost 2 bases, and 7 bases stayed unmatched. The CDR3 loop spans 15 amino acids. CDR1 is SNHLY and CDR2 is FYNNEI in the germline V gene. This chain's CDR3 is CASRPAGGTGNTIYF. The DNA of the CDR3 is TGTGCCAGCAGGCCAGCAGGGGGAACTGGAAACACCATATATTTT. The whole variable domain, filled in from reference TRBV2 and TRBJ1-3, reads EPEVTQTPSHQVTQMGQEVILRCVPISNHLYFYWYRQILGQKVEFLVSFYNNEISEKSEIFDDQFSVERPDGSNFTLKIRSTKLEDSAMYFCASRPAGGTGNTIYFGEGSWLTVV.

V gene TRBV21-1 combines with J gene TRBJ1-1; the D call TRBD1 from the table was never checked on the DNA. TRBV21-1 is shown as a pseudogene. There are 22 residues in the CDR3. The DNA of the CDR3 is TGTGCCAGCAGCCCAGGAATTCGGGGACAGGTGCCGATACAACCTATGAACACTGAAGCTTTCTTT. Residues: CASSPGIRGQVPIQPMNTEAFF.

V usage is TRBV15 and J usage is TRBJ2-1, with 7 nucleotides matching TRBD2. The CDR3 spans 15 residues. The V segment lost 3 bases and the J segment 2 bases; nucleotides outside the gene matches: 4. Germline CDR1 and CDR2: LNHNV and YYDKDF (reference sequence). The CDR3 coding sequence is TGTGCCACCAGCAGGGGGGGAGGGCCCTACAATGAGCAGTTCTTC. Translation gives CATSRGGGPYNEQFF.

The CDR3 DNA sequence: TGTGCCACCAGCAGAGATCTTGGCAGATCCTACGAGCAGTACTTC. Translating gives CATSRDLGRSYEQYF. The chain has TRBV15 and TRBJ2-7; D call uncertain. V lost 0 bases and J lost 1, with 10 bases in between. The germline V gene encodes CDR1 LNHNV and CDR2 YYDKDF (reference sequence). The CDR3 consists of 15 residues. Together with reference TRBV15 and TRBJ2-7, the CDR3 gives the full variable domain: DAMVIQNPRYQVTQFGKPVTLSCSQTLNHNVMYWYQQKSSQAPKLLFHYYDKDFNNEADTPDNFQSRRPNTSFCFLDIRSPGLGDTAMYLCATSRDLGRSYEQYFGPGTRLTVT.

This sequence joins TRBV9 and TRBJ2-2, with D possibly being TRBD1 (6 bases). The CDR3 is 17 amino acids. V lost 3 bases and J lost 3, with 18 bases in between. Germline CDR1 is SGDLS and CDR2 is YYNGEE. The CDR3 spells CASSGGTGLVHTGELFF. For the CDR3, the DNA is TGTGCCAGCAGCGGGGGTACAGGGCTTGTACACACCGGGGAGCTGTTTTTT.

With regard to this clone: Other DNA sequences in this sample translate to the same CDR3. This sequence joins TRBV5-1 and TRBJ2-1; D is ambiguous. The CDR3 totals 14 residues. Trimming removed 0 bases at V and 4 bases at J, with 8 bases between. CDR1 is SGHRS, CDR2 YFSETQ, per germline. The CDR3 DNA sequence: TGCGCCAGCAGCTTGGGTGGGCTTTACAATGAGCAGTTCTTC. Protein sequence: CASSLGGLYNEQFF.

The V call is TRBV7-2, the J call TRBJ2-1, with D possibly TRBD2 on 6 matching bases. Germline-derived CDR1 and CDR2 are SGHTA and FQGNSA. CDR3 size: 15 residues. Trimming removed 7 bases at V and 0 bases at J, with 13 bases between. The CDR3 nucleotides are TGTGCCAGCAACCTCGGAGGGAACTCCTACAATGAGCAGTTCTTC. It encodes CASNLGGNSYNEQFF.

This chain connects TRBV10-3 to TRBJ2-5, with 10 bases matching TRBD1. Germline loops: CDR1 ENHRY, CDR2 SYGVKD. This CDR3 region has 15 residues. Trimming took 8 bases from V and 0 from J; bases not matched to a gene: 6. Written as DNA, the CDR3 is TGTGCCATCGGGACAGGGGCTTCGTACCAAGAGACCCAGTACTTC. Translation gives CAIGTGASYQETQYF.

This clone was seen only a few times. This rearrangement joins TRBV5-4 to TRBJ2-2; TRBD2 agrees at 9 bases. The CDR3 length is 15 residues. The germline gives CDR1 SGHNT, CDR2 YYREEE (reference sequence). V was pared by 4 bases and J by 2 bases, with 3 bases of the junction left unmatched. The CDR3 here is CASSISGGNTGELFF. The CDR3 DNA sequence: TGTGCCAGCAGCATTAGCGGGGGAAACACCGGGGAGCTGTTTTTT.

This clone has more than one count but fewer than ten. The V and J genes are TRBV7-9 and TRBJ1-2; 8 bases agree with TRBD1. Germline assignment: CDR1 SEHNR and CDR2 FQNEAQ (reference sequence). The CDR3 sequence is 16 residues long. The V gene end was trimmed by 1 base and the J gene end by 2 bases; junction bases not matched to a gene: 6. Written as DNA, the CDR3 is TGTGCCAGCAGCTTAGGTGGAGGACAGGGAAACTATGGCTACACCTTC. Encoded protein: CASSLGGGQGNYGYTF.

The CDR3 loop is CASSLGATDTQYF. The CDR3 DNA sequence: TGTGCCAGCAGCTTGGGGGCTACAGATACGCAGTATTTT. This sequence joins TRBV7-8 and TRBJ2-3; possibly TRBD1 for D (6 bases). CDR1 SGHVS and CDR2 FQNEAQ come from the germline V gene. The CDR3 is 13 amino acids. The V end was cut by 3 bases, the J end by 3 bases, with 7 bases between.

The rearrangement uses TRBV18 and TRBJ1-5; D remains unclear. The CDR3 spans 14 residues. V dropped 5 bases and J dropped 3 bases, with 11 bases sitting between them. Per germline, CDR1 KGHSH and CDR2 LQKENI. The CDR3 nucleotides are TGTGCCAGCTCAGATTCGGGTCACAATCAGCCCCAGCATTTT. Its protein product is CASSDSGHNQPQHF.

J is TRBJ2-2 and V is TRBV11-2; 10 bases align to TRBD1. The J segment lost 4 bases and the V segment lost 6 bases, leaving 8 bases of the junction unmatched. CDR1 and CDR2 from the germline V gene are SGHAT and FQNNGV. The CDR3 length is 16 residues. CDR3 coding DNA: TGTGCCAGCAGGCGGAGACAGGGGGCAAGCACCGGGGAGCTGTTTTTT. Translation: CASRRRQGASTGELFF.

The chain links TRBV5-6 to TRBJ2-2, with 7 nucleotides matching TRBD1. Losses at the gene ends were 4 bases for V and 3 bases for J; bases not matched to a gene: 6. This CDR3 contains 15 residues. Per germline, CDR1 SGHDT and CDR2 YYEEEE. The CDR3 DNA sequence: TGTGCCAGCAGCATCGGGACAGAAGACACCGGGGAGCTGTTTTTT. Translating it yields CASSIGTEDTGELFF.

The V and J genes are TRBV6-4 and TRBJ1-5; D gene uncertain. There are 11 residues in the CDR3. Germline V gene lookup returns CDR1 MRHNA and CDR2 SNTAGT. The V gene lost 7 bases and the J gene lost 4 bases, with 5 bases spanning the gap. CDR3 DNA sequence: TGTGCCAGCATACGGAATCAGCCCCAGCATTTT. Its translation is CASIRNQPQHF.

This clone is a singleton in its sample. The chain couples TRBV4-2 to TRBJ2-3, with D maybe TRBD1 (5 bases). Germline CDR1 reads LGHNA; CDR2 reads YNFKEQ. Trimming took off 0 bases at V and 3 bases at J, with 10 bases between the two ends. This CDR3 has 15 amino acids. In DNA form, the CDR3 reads TGTGCCAGCAGCCAAGATTGGGCAGGGACAGATACGCAGTATTTT. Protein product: CASSQDWAGTDTQYF.

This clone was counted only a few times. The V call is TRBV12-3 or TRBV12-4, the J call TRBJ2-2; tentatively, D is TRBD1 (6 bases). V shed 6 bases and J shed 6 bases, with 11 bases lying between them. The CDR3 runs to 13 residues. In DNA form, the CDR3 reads TGTGCCAGCAGGCCTAAGGGGGCCGGGGAGCTGTTTTTT. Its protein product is CASRPKGAGELFF.

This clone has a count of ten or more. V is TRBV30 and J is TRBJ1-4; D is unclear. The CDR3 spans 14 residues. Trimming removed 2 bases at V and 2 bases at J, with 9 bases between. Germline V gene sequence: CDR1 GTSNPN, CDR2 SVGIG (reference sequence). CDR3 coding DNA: TGTGCCTGGAGTATTGGAGACACTAATGAAAAACTGTTTTTT. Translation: CAWSIGDTNEKLFF.